This TCR beta chain was retrieved from a study of Ad26.COV2.S vaccination and SARS-CoV-2 variants. Across the whole study: Each vaccinee took Ad26.COV2.S intramuscularly, once or twice 56 days apart.

The V gene end was trimmed by 1 base and the J gene end by 4 bases; junction bases not matched to a gene: 4. The CDR3 has 15 amino acids. The germline gives CDR1 LGHNA, CDR2 YSLEER. Described treatment: around 19 received Ad26.COV2.S at low or high dose, single or two shots; 5 received placebo; per-sample allocation not given. The samples were gathered on day 63 after the first injection of vaccine or placebo. Boston supplied an adult donor aged 18-55 years. About this clone: Its antigen is not known.

Findings of the study overall: Non-spike TCR breadth did not differ much between vaccine and placebo recipients. From the TCR breadth and depth analyses, total T cell responses may have been underestimated.

Data came from immunoSEQ multiplex PCR; TCRdb stores just in-frame clones and leaves some out. Of hundreds of thousands of clones detected, around 89% appear once; the ten largest clones hold around 1.4%. The receptor was isolated from a person aged 18-60 years who received the Ad26.COV2.S COVID-19 vaccine or a placebo. The source material was peripheral blood, sampled in a trial of Ad26.COV2.S vaccine versus placebo. The chain joins TRBV4-3 to TRBJ1-3; 7 bases are a match to TRBD1. This CDR3 reads CASSQAGGDGNTIYF. CDR3 coding DNA: TGCGCCAGCAGCCAAGCAGGGGGAGACGGAAACACCATATATTTT.